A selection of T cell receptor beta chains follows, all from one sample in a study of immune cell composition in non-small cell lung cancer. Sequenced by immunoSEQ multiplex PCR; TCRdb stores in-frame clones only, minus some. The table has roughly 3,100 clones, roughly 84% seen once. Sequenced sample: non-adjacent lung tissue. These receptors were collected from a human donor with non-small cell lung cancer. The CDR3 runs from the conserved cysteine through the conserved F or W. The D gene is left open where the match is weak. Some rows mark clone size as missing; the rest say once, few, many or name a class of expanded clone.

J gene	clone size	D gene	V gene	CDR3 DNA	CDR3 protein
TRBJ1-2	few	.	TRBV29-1	TGCAGCGTTGACTTGAACTATGGCTACACCTTC	CSVDLNYGYTF
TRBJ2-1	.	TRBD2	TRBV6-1	TGTGCCAGCAACATAGCGGGAGTGTACAATGAGCAGTTCTTC	CASNIAGVYNEQFF
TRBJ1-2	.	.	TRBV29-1	TGCAGCGTTGAGATGGGGGGAGGGGATGGGTATGGCTACACCTTC	CSVEMGGGDGYGYTF
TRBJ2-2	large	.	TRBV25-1	TGTGCCAGCAGTGTGTCCGCCGGGGAGCTGTTTTTT	CASSVSAGELFF
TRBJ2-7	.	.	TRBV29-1	TGCAGCGTTGAGCAGGGCTACGAGCAGTACTTC	CSVEQGYEQYF
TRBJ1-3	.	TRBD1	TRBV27	TGTGCCAGCAGTCTGGGACAGGGTGGAAACACCATATATTTT	CASSLGQGGNTIYF
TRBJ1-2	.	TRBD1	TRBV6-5	TGTGCCAGCAGTCGGCCGGACAGGGGATATGGCTACACCTTC	CASSRPDRGYGYTF
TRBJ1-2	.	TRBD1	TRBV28	TGTGCCAGCAGTTTCAGGGGGCCCTATGGCTACACCTTC	CASSFRGPYGYTF
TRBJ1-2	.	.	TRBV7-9	TGTGCCAGCAGCTTAAACTTTGGCTACACCTTC	CASSLNFGYTF
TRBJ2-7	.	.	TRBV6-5	TGTGCCAGCAGTCCCGGCAGAGGAAAGTACGAGCAGTACTTC	CASSPGRGKYEQYF
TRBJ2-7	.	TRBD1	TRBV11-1	TGTGCCAGCAGCTTAGTACAGGGGTCCAACGAGCAGTACTTC	CASSLVQGSNEQYF
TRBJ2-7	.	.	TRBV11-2	TGTGCCAGCAGCTCCAACTTCTTTAGCTCCTACGAGCAGTACTTC	CASSSNFFSSYEQYF
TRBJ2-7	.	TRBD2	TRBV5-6	TGTGCCAGCAGCTTGTGGACGGGAGGTGGCTACGAGCAGTACTTC	CASSLWTGGGYEQYF
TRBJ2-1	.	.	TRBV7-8	TGTGCCAGCAGGGGAGCGGGCCAGGGGGCCTACAATGAGCAGTTCTTC	CASRGAGQGAYNEQFF
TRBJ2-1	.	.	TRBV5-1	TGCGCCAGCAGCTTTAACAGCAACAATGAGCAGTTCTTC	CASSFNSNNEQFF
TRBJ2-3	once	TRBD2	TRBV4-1	TGCGCCAGCAGCCCGGGCCGCGCTTTCACGGGAGGGTCGGATACGCAGTATTTT	CASSPGRAFTGGSDTQYF
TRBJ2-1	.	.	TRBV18	TGTGCCAGCTCACCACAAGGGGTCGGGTACGGTGAGCAGTTCTTC	CASSPQGVGYGEQFF
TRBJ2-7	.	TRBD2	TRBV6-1	TGTGCCACACATATAGCGGGAGCTTACGAGCAGTACTTC	CATHIAGAYEQYF
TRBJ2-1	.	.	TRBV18	TGTGCCAGCTCACCAAGCCAGGGTCAAGGAAATGAGCAGTTCTTC	CASSPSQGQGNEQFF
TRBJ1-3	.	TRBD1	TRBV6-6	TGTGCCAGCAGTTACGAAAACAGGGGGCCCGGAAACACCATATATTTT	CASSYENRGPGNTIYF
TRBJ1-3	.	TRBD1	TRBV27	TGTGCCAGCAGGGGGACAGGGGCAGGAAACACCATATATTTT	CASRGTGAGNTIYF
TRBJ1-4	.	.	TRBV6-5	TGTGCCAGCTCCTACGGCGCAGGGGTAAATGAAAAACTGTTTTTT	CASSYGAGVNEKLFF
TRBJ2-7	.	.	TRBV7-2	TGTGCCAGCAGCTTAGAAGTCAGGGGATACGAGCAGTACTTC	CASSLEVRGYEQYF
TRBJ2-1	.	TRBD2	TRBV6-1	TGTGCCAGCAGTGACCTAGCGGGAGGGCCTAATGAGCAGTTCTTC	CASSDLAGGPNEQFF
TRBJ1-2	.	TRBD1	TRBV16	TGTGCCAGCAGCCAAGTGACAGGGGGCGCGAACGGCTACACCTTC	CASSQVTGGANGYTF
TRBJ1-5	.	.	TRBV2	TGTGCCAGCAGTGGGAGCATCAGCAATCAGCCCCAGCATTTT	CASSGSISNQPQHF
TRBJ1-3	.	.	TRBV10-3	TGTGCCATCAGTGAGTCGCATTTTCGGAGCTCTGGAAACACCATATATTTT	CAISESHFRSSGNTIYF
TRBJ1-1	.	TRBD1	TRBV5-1	TGCGCCAGCAGCTTTGGGACAGGGGAGGGCACTGAAGCTTTCTTT	CASSFGTGEGTEAFF
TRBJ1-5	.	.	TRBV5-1	TGCGCCAGCAGCTTGTCGGAGGATAGCAATCAGCCCCAGCATTTT	CASSLSEDSNQPQHF
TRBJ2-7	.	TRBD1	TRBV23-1	TGCGCCAGCAGCCCCTCCCCCGGGACAGGGATAGACGAGCAGTACTTC	CASSPSPGTGIDEQYF
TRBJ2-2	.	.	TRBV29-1	TGCAGCGTCCAACCGGCAGGGGTGAACACCGGGGAGCTGTTTTTT	CSVQPAGVNTGELFF
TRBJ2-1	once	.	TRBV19	TGTGCCAGTAGTACTACAGGGCCCCTCTACAATGAGCAGTTCTTC	CASSTTGPLYNEQFF
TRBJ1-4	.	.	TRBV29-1	TGCAGCGTTGGTTTCGGCAGGGAGGAAAATGAAAAACTGTTTTTT	CSVGFGREENEKLFF
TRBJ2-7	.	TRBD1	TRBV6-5	TGTGCCAGCAGCTTGACAGGGTCCTACGAGCAGTACTTC	CASSLTGSYEQYF
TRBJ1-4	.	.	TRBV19	TGTGCCAGTAGACGGGACAAGGGAGAAAAACTGTTTTTT	CASRRDKGEKLFF
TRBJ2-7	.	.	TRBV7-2	TGTGCCAGCAAGAAGGGGTACTTAGACTACGAGCAGTACTTC	CASKKGYLDYEQYF
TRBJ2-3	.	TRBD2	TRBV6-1	TGTGCCAGCAGTGTTTTAGCGGGAGGGGCTAGCACAGATACGCAGTATTTT	CASSVLAGGASTDTQYF
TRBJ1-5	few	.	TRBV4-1	TGCGCCAGCAGCCAAGTGGTCGGTGGCAATCAGCCCCAGCATTTT	CASSQVVGGNQPQHF
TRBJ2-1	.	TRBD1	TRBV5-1	TGCGCCAGCAGCTTGGGCAGGGAAAGGACAGGGCAGTTCTTC	CASSLGRERTGQFF
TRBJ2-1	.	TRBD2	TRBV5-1	TGCGCCAGCAGCTTGGGTAGCGGGTCCTACAATGAGCAGTTCTTC	CASSLGSGSYNEQFF
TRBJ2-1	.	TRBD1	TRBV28	TGTGCCAGCAGCCCCCGGACAGGGGGCAATGAGCAGTTCTTC	CASSPRTGGNEQFF
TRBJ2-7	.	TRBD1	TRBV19	TGTGCCAGTTCTGACAGGGGAAGAAACGAGCAGTACTTC	CASSDRGRNEQYF
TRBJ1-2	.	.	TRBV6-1	TGTGCCAGCGAGGGGGAGACCTATGGCTACACCTTC	CASEGETYGYTF
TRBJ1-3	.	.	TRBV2	TGTGCCAGCAGTACATTTTCTGGAAACACCATATATTTT	CASSTFSGNTIYF
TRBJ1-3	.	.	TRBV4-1	TGCGCCAGCAGCCAAGATCGGGGATTGGGAAACACCATATATTTT	CASSQDRGLGNTIYF
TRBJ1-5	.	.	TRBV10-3	TGTGCCATCAGTGAGGGAGTCTCCAATCAGCCCCAGCATTTT	CAISEGVSNQPQHF
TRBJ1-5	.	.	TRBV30	TGTGCCTGGAGTAGGGTGGACTTTAACCAGCCCCAGCATTTT	CAWSRVDFNQPQHF
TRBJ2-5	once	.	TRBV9	TGTGCCAGCAGCGTAGCTGGAACAGCTATACAAGAGACCCAGTACTTC	CASSVAGTAIQETQYF
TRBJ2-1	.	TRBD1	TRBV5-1	TGCGCCAGCAGCTTGGGACAGGGTGCCTACAATGAGCAGTTCTTC	CASSLGQGAYNEQFF
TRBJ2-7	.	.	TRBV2	TGTGCCAGCAAGGGGATGGCTACCCCCACCTACGAGCAGTACTTC	CASKGMATPTYEQYF
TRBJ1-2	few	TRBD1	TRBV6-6	TGTGCCAGCAGTTACCAAAGGGACAGGGTGGATGGCTACACCTTC	CASSYQRDRVDGYTF
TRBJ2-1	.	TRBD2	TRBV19	TGTGCCAGTAGTATGACTAGCGGCTCCTACAATGAGCAGTTCTTC	CASSMTSGSYNEQFF
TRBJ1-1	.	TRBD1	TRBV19	TGTGCCAGTCGAATCAGGACAGGGGATCGAGACACTGAAGCTTTCTTT	CASRIRTGDRDTEAFF